This is a list of T cell receptor beta chains from one sample in a study of vaccination and CD4 T cells after COVID-19. No cognate antigen is known for these TCRs. Via MiXCR, TCRdb re-called the PCR reads, giving one row per CDR3 protein. In the table there are approximately 17,000 distinct CDR3 sequences, approximately 40% of which are singletons. Sequenced material: CD4+ T cells from blood, cultured in vitro. Every receptor here comes from a human donor who had recovered from COVID-19. CDR3s include the opening cysteine and the closing phenylalanine or tryptophan. Each record gives: clone size, D gene, J gene, V gene, CDR3 DNA, CDR3 protein. D genes are given only for firm matches. Clone size is shown for a subset of rows, as once, few, many or a class of expanded clone.

.,.,TRBJ2-5,TRBV4-3,TGCGCCAGCAGCCACTCAGGGGAAGGAGAAGAGACCCAGTACTTC,CASSHSGEGEETQYF
few,.,TRBJ2-1,TRBV2,TGTGCCAGCAGCGAAGGGGGGGGTGGATTCTTC,CASSEGGGGFF
few,.,TRBJ1-1,TRBV7-3,TGTGCCAGCAGCTTAACGTATCCGGATGAAGCTTTCTTT,CASSLTYPDEAFF
.,.,TRBJ1-4,TRBV6-1,TGTGCCAGCCAAGGGGTGGGAGAAAAACTGTTTTTT,CASQGVGEKLFF
medium-sized,TRBD1,TRBJ1-5,TRBV7-2,TGTGCCAGCAGCTTATACAGGGGACTTAGCAATCAGCCCCAGCATTTT,CASSLYRGLSNQPQHF
few,TRBD2,TRBJ2-5,TRBV30,TGTGCCTGGAGTGTACCGGGGGGACTCAAAGAGACCCAGTACTTC,CAWSVPGGLKETQYF
.,.,TRBJ1-1,TRBV2,TGTGCCAGCAGCGAGGGGCTAGGGGCGGCTTTCTTT,CASSEGLGAAFF
.,TRBD1,TRBJ1-5,TRBV2,TGTGCCAGCAGCGGTAGTACAGGGGGCCAACAGCCCCAGCATTTT,CASSGSTGGQQPQHF
few,TRBD2,TRBJ2-5,TRBV27,TGTGCCAGCAGTTTATACCCGGGACTAGCGGGGGACCTTGGAGAGACCCAGTACTTC,CASSLYPGLAGDLGETQYF
.,.,TRBJ1-2,TRBV9,TGTGCCAGCAGCGTAGGTTCTGGGGAAGGCTACACCTTC,CASSVGSGEGYTF
few,TRBD2,TRBJ2-5,TRBV20-1,TGCAGTGCCGCACTAGCGGGAGGGCGAGAGACCCAGTACTTC,CSAALAGGRETQYF
medium-sized,.,TRBJ1-5,TRBV20-1,TGCAGTGCTAGGGGCAGGGAAAGCCAGCCCCAGCATTTT,CSARGRESQPQHF
few,.,TRBJ2-2,TRBV20-1,TGCAGTGCTAAACAGGGTAGCACCGGGGAGCTGTTTTTT,CSAKQGSTGELFF
.,.,TRBJ2-7,TRBV7-3,TGCGCCAGCACCTATCAACAGGGTTACGAGCAGTACTTC,CASTYQQGYEQYF